Listed below are T cell receptor beta chains from one sample, sequenced in a study of hypomethylating agent response in myelodysplastic syndrome. TCRdb's table, derived via immunoSEQ multiplex PCR, lists solely in-frame clones and lacks some. The sample carries 5,400 or so clones, 80% to 85% recorded once. Source: bone marrow, taken before or after starting hypomethylating agent treatment for myelodysplastic syndrome (not recorded which). All receptors derive from a human donor with myelodysplastic syndrome. CDR3s include the opening cysteine and the closing phenylalanine or tryptophan. Fields, in order: V gene, D gene, clone size, J gene, CDR3 protein, CDR3 DNA. A D gene is named only where the DNA matches it firmly. Expanded clones get a size class; other rows say once, few or many, or leave the size out.

TRBV6-5,-,-,TRBJ1-5,CASSTGGRQPQHF,TGTGCCAGCAGTACGGGGGGTCGGCAGCCCCAGCATTTT
TRBV11-3,-,-,TRBJ2-7,CASSLAPGQIYEQYF,TGTGCCAGCAGCTTAGCACCTGGACAGATCTACGAGCAGTACTTC
TRBV5-1,TRBD2,-,TRBJ2-1,CASSLGTSGGSAYNEQFF,TGCGCCAGCAGCCTAGGGACTAGCGGGGGGAGTGCCTACAATGAGCAGTTCTTC
TRBV27,-,-,TRBJ1-5,CASSFRDNLPQHF,TGTGCCAGCAGTTTCCGGGACAATCTGCCCCAGCATTTT
TRBV5-1,TRBD1,-,TRBJ1-2,CASSLGGQGASGLYGYTF,TGCGCCAGCAGCTTGGGAGGACAGGGGGCGTCGGGTCTCTATGGCTACACCTTC
TRBV7-2,TRBD1,-,TRBJ1-6,CASSLDQGAISPLHF,TGTGCCAGCAGCTTAGATCAGGGGGCTATCTCACCCCTCCACTTT
TRBV9,-,-,TRBJ2-7,CASSVYDRPYEQYF,TGTGCCAGCAGCGTATACGACAGGCCCTACGAGCAGTACTTC
TRBV5-8,TRBD1,-,TRBJ2-7,CASSLAGTGSAEQYF,TGTGCCAGCAGCTTAGCCGGGACAGGGTCGGCGGAGCAGTACTTC
TRBV5-4,-,-,TRBJ2-5,CAGVEGRAEYF,TGTGCCGGAGTGGAAGGGAGAGCTGAGTACTTC
TRBV9,-,-,TRBJ1-2,CASSVGWRAGLTF,TGTGCCAGCAGCGTAGGGTGGAGAGCGGGCCTCACCTTC
TRBV4-1,TRBD1,once,TRBJ2-3,CASSQGRMDRGPQQYF,TGCGCCAGCAGCCAAGGTCGGATGGACAGGGGGCCGCAACAGTATTTT
TRBV4-1,-,-,TRBJ2-7,CASSLRDGSGYEQYF,TGCGCCAGCAGCCTAAGGGACGGATCAGGCTACGAGCAGTACTTC
TRBV6-5,-,-,TRBJ2-7,CASMFGVPSYEQYF,TGTGCCAGCATGTTTGGGGTCCCATCCTACGAGCAGTACTTC
TRBV18,-,once,TRBJ1-3,CASSLTNPRDRDTIYF,TGTGCCAGCTCACTTACGAACCCCCGGGACCGGGACACCATATATTTT
TRBV7-5,-,-,TRBJ2-3,CASSSLNTQYF,TGTGCCAGCAGCTCGTTAAATACGCAGTATTTT
TRBV7-9,-,-,TRBJ1-3,CASSPRRADPSGNTIYF,TGTGCCAGCAGCCCCCGGCGGGCAGACCCTTCTGGAAACACCATATATTTT
TRBV11-3,TRBD1,-,TRBJ2-7,CASSLDPRSGGYVYEQYF,TGTGCCAGCAGCTTAGATCCCAGATCAGGGGGCTACGTCTACGAGCAGTACTTC
TRBV15,-,-,TRBJ1-5,CATSRDKGDFQPQHF,TGTGCCACCAGCAGAGACAAGGGAGACTTTCAGCCCCAGCATTTT
TRBV7-9,-,-,TRBJ2-1,CASSLSGTPFYEQFF,TGTGCCAGCAGCTTGTCCGGGACTCCATTCTATGAGCAGTTCTTC
TRBV5-1,-,-,TRBJ2-6,CASSLDEGPAGANVLTF,TGCGCCAGCAGCTTGGATGAGGGGCCGGCTGGGGCCAACGTCCTGACTTTC
TRBV7-2,-,-,TRBJ2-1,CASGVAGGMSYNEQFF,TGTGCCAGCGGCGTCGCAGGGGGGATGTCCTACAATGAGCAGTTCTTC
TRBV19,-,-,TRBJ2-2,CASSIHGNTGELFF,TGTGCCAGTAGTATACACGGAAACACCGGGGAGCTGTTTTTT
TRBV7-2,TRBD1,-,TRBJ1-2,CASSFGQGRTLYGYTF,TGTGCCAGCAGCTTCGGACAGGGGAGGACATTATATGGCTACACCTTC
TRBV27,TRBD1,-,TRBJ1-5,CASSLAAGGDHQPQHF,TGTGCCAGCAGTTTAGCGGCAGGGGGCGACCATCAGCCCCAGCATTTT